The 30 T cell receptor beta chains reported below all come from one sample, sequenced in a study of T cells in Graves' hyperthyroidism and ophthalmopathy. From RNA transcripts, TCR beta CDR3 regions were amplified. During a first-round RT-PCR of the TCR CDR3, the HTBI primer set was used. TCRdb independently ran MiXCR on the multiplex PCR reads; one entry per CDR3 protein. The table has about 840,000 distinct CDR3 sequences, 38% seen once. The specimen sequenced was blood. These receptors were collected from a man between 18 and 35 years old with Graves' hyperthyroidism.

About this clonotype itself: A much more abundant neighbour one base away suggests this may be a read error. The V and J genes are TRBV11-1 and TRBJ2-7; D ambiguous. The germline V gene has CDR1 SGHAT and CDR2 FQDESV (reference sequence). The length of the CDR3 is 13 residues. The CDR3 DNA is TGTGCCAGCAGCTCAGTCCTGGAGCACGAGCAGTGCTTC. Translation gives CASSSVLEHEQCF.

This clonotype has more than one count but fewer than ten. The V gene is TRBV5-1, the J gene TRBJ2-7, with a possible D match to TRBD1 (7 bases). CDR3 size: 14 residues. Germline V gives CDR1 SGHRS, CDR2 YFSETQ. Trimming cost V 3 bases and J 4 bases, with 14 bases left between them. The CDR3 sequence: CASSSGEGAYEQYF. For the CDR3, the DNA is TGCGCCAGCAGCTCGGGAGAGGGGGCGTACGAGCAGTACTTC.

CDR3 residues: CASSLGLADSPLHF. CDR3 coding DNA: TGTGCCAGCAGCTTGGGTTTGGCGGATTCACCCCTCCACTTT. The chain couples TRBV5-4 to TRBJ1-6; no clear D. Looked up from germline, CDR1 is SGHNT and CDR2 is YYREEE (reference sequence). V lost 0 bases and J lost 8, with 9 bases in between. The CDR3 covers 14 residues.

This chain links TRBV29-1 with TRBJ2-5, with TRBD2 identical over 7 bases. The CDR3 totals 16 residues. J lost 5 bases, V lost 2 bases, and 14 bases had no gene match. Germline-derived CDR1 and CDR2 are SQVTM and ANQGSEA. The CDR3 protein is CSVERWGGSDSETQYF. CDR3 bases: TGCAGCGTTGAACGGTGGGGCGGGAGTGACTCCGAGACCCAGTACTTC. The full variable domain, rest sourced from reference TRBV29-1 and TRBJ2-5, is SAVISQKPSRDICQRGTSLTIQCQVDSQVTMMFWYRQQPGQSLTLIATANQGSEATYESGFVIDKFPISRPNLTFSTLTVSNMSPEDSSIYLCSVERWGGSDSETQYFGPGTRLLVL.

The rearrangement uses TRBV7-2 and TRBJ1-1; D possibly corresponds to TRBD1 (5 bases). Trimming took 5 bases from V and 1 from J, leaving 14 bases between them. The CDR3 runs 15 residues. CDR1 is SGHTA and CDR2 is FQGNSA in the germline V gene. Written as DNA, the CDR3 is TGTGCCAGCAGCCTCCGGGTCGGGGGGAACACTGAAGCTTTCTTT. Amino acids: CASSLRVGGNTEAFF.

CDR3 DNA: TGTGCCAGCACCCACTCTGCCTACGAGCAGTACTTC. Its protein product is CASTHSAYEQYF. The rearrangement joins TRBV13 to TRBJ2-7; no clear D gene. CDR1 is PRHDT and CDR2 is FYEKMQ in the germline V gene (reference sequence). The CDR3 contains 12 residues. The V end was cut by 7 bases, the J end by 2 bases, with 9 bases between.

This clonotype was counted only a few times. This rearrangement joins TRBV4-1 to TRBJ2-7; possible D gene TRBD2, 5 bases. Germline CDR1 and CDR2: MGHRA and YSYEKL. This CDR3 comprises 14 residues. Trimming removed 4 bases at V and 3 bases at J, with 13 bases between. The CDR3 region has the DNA TGCGCCAGCAGCCTAACCCGGACTTACTACGAGCAGTACTTC. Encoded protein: CASSLTRTYYEQYF.

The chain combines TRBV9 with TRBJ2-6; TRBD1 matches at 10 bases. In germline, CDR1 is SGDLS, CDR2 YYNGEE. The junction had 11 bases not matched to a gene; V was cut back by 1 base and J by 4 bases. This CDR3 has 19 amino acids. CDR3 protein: CASSVRSGTGVWGANVLTF. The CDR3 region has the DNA TGTGCCAGCAGCGTAAGATCCGGGACAGGGGTTTGGGGGGCCAACGTCCTGACTTTC.

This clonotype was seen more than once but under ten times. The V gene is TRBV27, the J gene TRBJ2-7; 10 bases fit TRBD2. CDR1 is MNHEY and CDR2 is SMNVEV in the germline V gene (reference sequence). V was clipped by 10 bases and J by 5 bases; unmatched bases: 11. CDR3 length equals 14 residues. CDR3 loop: CATTRLAGADEQYF. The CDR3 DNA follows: TGTGCCACCACCAGGCTAGCGGGAGCCGACGAGCAGTACTTC.

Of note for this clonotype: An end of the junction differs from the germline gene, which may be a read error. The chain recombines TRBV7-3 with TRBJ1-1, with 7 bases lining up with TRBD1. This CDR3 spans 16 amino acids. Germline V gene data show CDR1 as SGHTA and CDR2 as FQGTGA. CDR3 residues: CASSSGAGTDDTEAFF. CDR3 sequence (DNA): TGTGCTAGCAGCTCCGGAGCCGGGACAGACGACACTGAAGCTTTCTTT.

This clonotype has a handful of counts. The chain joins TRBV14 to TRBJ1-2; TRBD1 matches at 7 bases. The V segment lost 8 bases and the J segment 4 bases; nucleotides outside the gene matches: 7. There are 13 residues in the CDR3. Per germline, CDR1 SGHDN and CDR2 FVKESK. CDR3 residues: CASGRQGPYGYTF. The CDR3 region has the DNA TGTGCCAGCGGTCGACAGGGCCCCTATGGCTACACCTTC.

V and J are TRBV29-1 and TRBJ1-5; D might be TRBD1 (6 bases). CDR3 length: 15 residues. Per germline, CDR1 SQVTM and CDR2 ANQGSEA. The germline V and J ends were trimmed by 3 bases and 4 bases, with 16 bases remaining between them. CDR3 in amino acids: CSVEGPQGGNQPQHF. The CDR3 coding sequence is TGCAGCGTTGAGGGTCCACAGGGAGGGAATCAGCCCCAGCATTTT.

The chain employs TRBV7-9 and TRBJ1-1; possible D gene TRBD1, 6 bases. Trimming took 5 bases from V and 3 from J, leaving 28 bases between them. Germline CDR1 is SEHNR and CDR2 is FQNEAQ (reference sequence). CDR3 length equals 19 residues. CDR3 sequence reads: CASSRRIRGANSTDTEAFF. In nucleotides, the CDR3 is TGTGCCAGCAGCCGACGGATTCGGGGGGCGAATAGCACGGACACTGAAGCTTTCTTT. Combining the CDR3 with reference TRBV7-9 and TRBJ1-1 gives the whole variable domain DTGVSQNPRHKITKRGQNVTFRCDPISEHNRLYWYRQTLGQGPEFLTYFQNEAQLEKSRLLSDRFSAERPKGSFSTLEIQRTEQGDSAMYLCASSRRIRGANSTDTEAFFGQGTRLTVV.

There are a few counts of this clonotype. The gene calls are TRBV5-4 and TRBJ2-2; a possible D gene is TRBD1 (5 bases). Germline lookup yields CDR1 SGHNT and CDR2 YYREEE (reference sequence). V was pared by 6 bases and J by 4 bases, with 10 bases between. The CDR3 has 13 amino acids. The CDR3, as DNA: TGTGCCAGCAACCTTAGGGGCACCGGGGAGCTGTTTTTT. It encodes CASNLRGTGELFF.

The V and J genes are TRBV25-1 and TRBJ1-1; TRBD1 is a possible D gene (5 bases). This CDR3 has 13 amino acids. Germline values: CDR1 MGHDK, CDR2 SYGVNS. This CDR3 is CARDRGGDTEAFF. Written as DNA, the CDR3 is TGTGCTAGAGATCGGGGCGGAGACACTGAAGCTTTCTTT.

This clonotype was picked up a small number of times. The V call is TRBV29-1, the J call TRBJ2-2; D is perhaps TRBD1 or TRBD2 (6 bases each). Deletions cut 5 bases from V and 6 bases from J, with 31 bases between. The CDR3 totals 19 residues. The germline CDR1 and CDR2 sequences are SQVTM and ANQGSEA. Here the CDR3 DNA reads TGCAGCGTTCCAACCACGGGACACGGTAGCGGTGGGAAGTCCGGGGAGCTGTTTTTT. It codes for CSVPTTGHGSGGKSGELFF.

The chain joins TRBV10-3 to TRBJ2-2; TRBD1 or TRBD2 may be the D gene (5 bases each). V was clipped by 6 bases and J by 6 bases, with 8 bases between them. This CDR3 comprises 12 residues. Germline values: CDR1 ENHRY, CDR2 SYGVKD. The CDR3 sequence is CAISLGAGELFF. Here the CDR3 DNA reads TGTGCCATCAGCTTGGGGGCCGGGGAGCTGTTTTTT.

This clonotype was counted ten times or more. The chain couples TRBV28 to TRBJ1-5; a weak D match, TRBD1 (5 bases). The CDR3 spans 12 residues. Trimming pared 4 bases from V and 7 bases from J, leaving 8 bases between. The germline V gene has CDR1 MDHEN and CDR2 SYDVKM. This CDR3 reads CASSSGWQPQHF. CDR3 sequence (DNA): TGTGCCAGCAGTTCAGGGTGGCAGCCCCAGCATTTT.

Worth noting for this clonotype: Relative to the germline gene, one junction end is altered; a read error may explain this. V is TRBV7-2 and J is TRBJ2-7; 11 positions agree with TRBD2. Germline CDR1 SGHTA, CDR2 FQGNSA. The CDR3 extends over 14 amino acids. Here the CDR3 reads CASSFTSGSYGQYF. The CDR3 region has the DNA TGTGCCAGCAGCTTCACTAGCGGGAGCTACGGGCAGTACTTC.

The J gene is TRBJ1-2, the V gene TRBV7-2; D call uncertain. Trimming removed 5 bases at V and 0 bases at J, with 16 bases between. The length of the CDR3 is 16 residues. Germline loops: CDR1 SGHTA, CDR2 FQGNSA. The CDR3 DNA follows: TGTGCCAGCAGCCAACGAGATAGGGTTACTAACTATGGCTACACCTTC. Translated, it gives CASSQRDRVTNYGYTF.

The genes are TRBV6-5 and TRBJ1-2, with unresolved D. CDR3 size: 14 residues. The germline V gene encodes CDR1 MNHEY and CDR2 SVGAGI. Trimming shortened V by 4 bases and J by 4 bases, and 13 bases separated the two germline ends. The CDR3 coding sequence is TGTGCCAGCAGTTGGGTGGGAGGCAGCTATGGCTACACCTTC. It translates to CASSWVGGSYGYTF.

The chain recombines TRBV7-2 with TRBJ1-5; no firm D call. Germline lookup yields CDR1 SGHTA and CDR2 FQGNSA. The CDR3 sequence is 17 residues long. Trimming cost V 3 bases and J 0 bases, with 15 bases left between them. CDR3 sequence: CASSLTTQAYSNQPQHF. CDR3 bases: TGTGCCAGCAGCTTGACAACCCAGGCTTATAGCAATCAGCCCCAGCATTTT. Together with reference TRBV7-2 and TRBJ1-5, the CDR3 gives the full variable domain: GAGVSQSPSNKVTEKGKDVELRCDPISGHTALYWYRQSLGQGLEFLIYFQGNSAPDKSGLPSDRFSAERTGGSVSTLTIQRTQQEDSAVYLCASSLTTQAYSNQPQHFGDGTRLSIL.

In DNA form, the CDR3 reads TGTGCCAGCAGTGACCCTAGACAGGGTGATCGTCAGCCCCAGCATTTT. Translating it yields CASSDPRQGDRQPQHF. The rearrangement joins TRBV25-1 to TRBJ1-5; 7 positions agree with TRBD1. V dropped 3 bases and J dropped 6; count of bases not matched to a gene: 11. The germline V gene encodes CDR1 MGHDK and CDR2 SYGVNS. CDR3 length equals 16 residues. Drawing the rest from reference TRBV25-1 and TRBJ1-5, the complete variable domain is EADIYQTPRYLVIGTGKKITLECSQTMGHDKMYWYQQDPGMELHLIHYSYGVNSTEKGDLSSESTVSRIRTEHFPLTLESARPSHTSQYLCASSDPRQGDRQPQHFGDGTRLSIL.

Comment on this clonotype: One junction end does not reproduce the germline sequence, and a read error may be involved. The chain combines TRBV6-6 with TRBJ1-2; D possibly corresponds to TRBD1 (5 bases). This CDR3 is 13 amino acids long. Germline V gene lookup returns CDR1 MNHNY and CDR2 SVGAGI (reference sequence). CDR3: CASGPSRDYDYTF. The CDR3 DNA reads TGTGCCAGCGGGCCTTCGAGGGACTATGACTACACCTTC.

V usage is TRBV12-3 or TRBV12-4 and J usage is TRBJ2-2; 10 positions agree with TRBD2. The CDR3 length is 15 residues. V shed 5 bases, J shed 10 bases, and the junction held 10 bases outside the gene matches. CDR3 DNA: TGTGCCAGCAGTCCCCCCCGCAGCGGGGGGGCGGAGCTGTTTTTT. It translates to CASSPPRSGGAELFF.

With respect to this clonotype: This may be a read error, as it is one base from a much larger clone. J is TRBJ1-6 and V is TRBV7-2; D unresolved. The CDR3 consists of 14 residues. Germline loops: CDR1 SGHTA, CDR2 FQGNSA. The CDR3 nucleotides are TGTGCCGGCAGCTTAGCGGGAGGTCTTTCACCCCTCCACTTT. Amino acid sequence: CAGSLAGGLSPLHF.

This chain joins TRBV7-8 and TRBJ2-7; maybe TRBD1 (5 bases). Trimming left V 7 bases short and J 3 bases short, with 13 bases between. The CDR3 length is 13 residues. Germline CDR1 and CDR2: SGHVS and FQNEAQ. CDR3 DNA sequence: TGTGCCAGCAAAGGGGCCCCGGGCTACGAGCAGTACTTC. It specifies CASKGAPGYEQYF. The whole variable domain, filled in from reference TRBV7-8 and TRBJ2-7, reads GAGVSQSPRYKVAKRGQDVALRCDPISGHVSLFWYQQALGQGPEFLTYFQNEAQLDKSGLPSDRFFAERPEGSVSTLKIQRTQQEDSAVYLCASKGAPGYEQYFGPGTRLTVT.

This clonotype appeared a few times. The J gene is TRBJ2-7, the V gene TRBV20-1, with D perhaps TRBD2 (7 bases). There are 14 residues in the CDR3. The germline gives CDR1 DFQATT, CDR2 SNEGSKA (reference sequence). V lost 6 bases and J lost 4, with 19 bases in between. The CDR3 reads CSASRQVGGYEQYF. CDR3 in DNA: TGCAGTGCCTCTCGACAGGTCGGGGGGTACGAGCAGTACTTC.

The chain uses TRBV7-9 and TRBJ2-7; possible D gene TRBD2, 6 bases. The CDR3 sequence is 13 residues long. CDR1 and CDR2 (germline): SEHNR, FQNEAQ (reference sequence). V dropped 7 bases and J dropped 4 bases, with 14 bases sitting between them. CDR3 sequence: CASKMGGDYEQYF. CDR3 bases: TGTGCCAGCAAGATGGGCGGGGATTACGAGCAGTACTTC.

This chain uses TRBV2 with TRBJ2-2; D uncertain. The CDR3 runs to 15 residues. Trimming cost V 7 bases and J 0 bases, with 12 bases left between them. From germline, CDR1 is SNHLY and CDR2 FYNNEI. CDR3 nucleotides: TGTGCCAGCACCGAAAACCCCCCGAACACCGGGGAGCTGTTTTTT. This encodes CASTENPPNTGELFF.